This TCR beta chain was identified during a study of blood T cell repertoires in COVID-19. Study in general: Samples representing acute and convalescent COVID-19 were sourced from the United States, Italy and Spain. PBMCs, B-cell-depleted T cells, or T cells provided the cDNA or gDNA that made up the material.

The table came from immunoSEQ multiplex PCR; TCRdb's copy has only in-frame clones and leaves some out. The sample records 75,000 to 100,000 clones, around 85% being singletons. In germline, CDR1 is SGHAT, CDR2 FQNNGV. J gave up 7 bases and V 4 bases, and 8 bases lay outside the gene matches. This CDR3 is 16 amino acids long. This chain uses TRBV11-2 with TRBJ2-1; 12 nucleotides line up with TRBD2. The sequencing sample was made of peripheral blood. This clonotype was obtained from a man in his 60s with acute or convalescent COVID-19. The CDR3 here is CASSSRLAGVGNEQFF. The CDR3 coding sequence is TGTGCCAGCAGCTCCCGACTAGCGGGAGTCGGGAATGAGCAGTTCTTC.